These 22 T cell receptor beta chains originate from one sample sequenced in a study of T-cell memory formation after mild COVID-19. MiXCR was run by TCRdb on the 5' RACE reads, yielding one entry per CDR3 protein. This table has about 88,000 distinct CDR3 sequences, approximately 23% appearing once. Sequencing was done on a sample of PBMCs or a T cell subset sorted from them (not recorded which). The origin of the receptors is a man aged 18 to 29 who had mild COVID-19 (a few samples of this study predate the infection). Cell type and time point are not known.

This clonotype was seen a handful of times. The rearrangement uses TRBV4-3 and TRBJ2-1, with 11 bases fitting TRBD2. This CDR3 has 16 amino acids. Germline lookup yields CDR1 LGHNA and CDR2 YSLEER. V was clipped by 4 bases and J by 8 bases; unmatched bases: 10. Here the CDR3 DNA reads TGCGCCAGCAGCCCCAGCTCTAGCGGGGGGTTCCATGAGCAGTTCTTC. As protein: CASSPSSSGGFHEQFF.

This chain joins TRBV15 and TRBJ2-7; the D is unclear. The CDR3 runs to 12 residues. The V gene lost 4 bases and the J gene lost 3 bases, with 7 bases spanning the gap. CDR1 is LNHNV and CDR2 is YYDKDF in the germline V gene (reference sequence). The CDR3 sequence is CATSNFYYEQYF. The CDR3 nucleotides are TGTGCCACCAGCAACTTTTACTACGAGCAGTACTTC.

The table lists this clonotype with a few counts. The rearrangement joins TRBV20-1 to TRBJ1-5; D remains unclear. CDR1 and CDR2 (germline): DFQATT, SNEGSKA (reference sequence). The CDR3 extends over 16 amino acids. V lost 3 bases to trimming and J lost 0 bases, with 15 bases between them. The CDR3 here is CSARSGRSYSNQPQHF. The CDR3 nucleotides are TGCAGTGCTAGGTCGGGGAGGAGCTATAGCAATCAGCCCCAGCATTTT.

This clonotype was seen a handful of times. This rearrangement joins TRBV4-1 to TRBJ2-3; D is ambiguous. With 0 bases removed from V and 0 bases from J, the gap between germline ends came to 7 bases. In germline, CDR1 is MGHRA, CDR2 YSYEKL. CDR3 size: 15 residues. For the CDR3, the DNA is TGCGCCAGCAGCCAAGACCCGACTAGCACAGATACGCAGTATTTT. Its translation: CASSQDPTSTDTQYF.

The genes are TRBV29-1 and TRBJ2-1; 9 bases are a match to TRBD2. This CDR3 has 16 residues. Germline V gene data show CDR1 as SQVTM and CDR2 as ANQGSEA. Trimming at V came to 2 bases and at J to 1 base, leaving 6 bases not matched to a gene. The CDR3 DNA reads as TGCAGCGTTGAATATAGCGGGGGCGTTTCCTACAATGAGCAGTTCTTC. Protein: CSVEYSGGVSYNEQFF.

The rearrangement uses TRBV12-3 or TRBV12-4 and TRBJ1-1; D gene ambiguous. Trimming stripped 3 bases from V and 8 bases from J, with 19 bases between. CDR3 length: 15 amino acids. Here the CDR3 reads CASSFSHAAPPEAFF. In DNA, the CDR3 is TGTGCCAGCAGTTTTTCTCACGCAGCTCCGCCAGAAGCTTTCTTT.

This clonotype was observed a handful of times. The CDR3 DNA reads as TGCGCCAGCAGCCTCGGAGGGATCGCCGGGGAGCTGTTTTTT. It encodes CASSLGGIAGELFF. V is TRBV4-1 and J is TRBJ2-2; a weak D match, TRBD2 (6 bases). CDR3 length: 14 amino acids. Deletions cut 4 bases from V and 6 bases from J, with 12 bases between. Germline V gives CDR1 MGHRA, CDR2 YSYEKL.

V gene TRBV12-5 combines with J gene TRBJ2-5; 8 nucleotides line up with TRBD1. The CDR3 spans 15 residues. With 5 bases clipped from V and 1 base from J, the junction kept 6 bases outside the gene matches. Germline CDR1 reads LGHNT; CDR2 reads FRNRAP. The DNA of the CDR3 is TGTGCTAGTGGTGACGAAGGACAGGGCCAAGAGACCCAGTACTTC. It encodes CASGDEGQGQETQYF.

CDR3 region: CASRLGNEQFF. As DNA, the CDR3 is TGTGCCAGCAGGTTGGGGAATGAGCAGTTCTTC. The chain uses TRBV7-2 and TRBJ2-1; no definite D call. V was clipped by 6 bases and J by 7 bases, with 7 bases between them. This CDR3 is built from 11 residues. The germline V gene has CDR1 SGHTA and CDR2 FQGNSA.

CDR3 amino acids: CASSQVDYNEQFF. The CDR3, as DNA: TGTGCCAGCAGCCAAGTAGATTACAATGAGCAGTTCTTC. The chain recombines TRBV3-1 with TRBJ2-1; D not certain. The V end was cut by 1 base, the J end by 4 bases, with 5 bases between. The CDR3 has 13 amino acids. CDR1 is LGHDT and CDR2 is YNNKEL in the germline V gene (reference sequence).

The V gene is TRBV7-3, the J gene TRBJ2-1; 9 bases align to TRBD1. CDR1 is SGHTA and CDR2 is FQGTGA in the germline V gene. The CDR3 totals 14 residues. With V trimmed by 4 bases and J by 6 bases, 4 bases remained unmatched. CDR3 bases: TGTGCCAGCAGCTGGACAGGGGCCAGCAATGAGCAGTTCTTC. It encodes CASSWTGASNEQFF.

This clonotype was detected only a few times. The chain combines TRBV7-9 with TRBJ2-5, with 9 bases that match TRBD2. This CDR3 region has 14 residues. The V gene's germline CDR1 is SEHNR and CDR2 FQNEAQ (reference sequence). Unmatched junction bases numbered 7, after V lost 4 bases and J lost 7 bases. The CDR3 region has the DNA TGTGCCAGCAGCTCTGGGACTAGCAGGGGGACCCAGTACTTC. It codes for CASSSGTSRGTQYF.

This chain uses TRBV9 with TRBJ2-3, with 7 bases aligning to TRBD1. CDR1 is SGDLS, CDR2 YYNGEE, per germline. V dropped 3 bases and J dropped 0; count of bases not matched to a gene: 4. The CDR3 consists of 15 residues. CDR3 bases: TGTGCCAGCAGCGCGGGACAGCAAAGCACAGATACGCAGTATTTT. Translated, it gives CASSAGQQSTDTQYF.

This chain joins TRBV12-5 and TRBJ2-1; D uncertain. The CDR3 runs 14 residues. Germline CDR1 LGHNT, CDR2 FRNRAP. Trimming cost V 6 bases and J 5 bases, with 14 bases left between them. The CDR3, as DNA: TGTGCTAGTGGCCCGGCTGGGTATAACAATGAGCAGTTCTTC. The encoded protein is CASGPAGYNNEQFF. The complete variable domain, with remaining parts taken from reference TRBV12-5 and TRBJ2-1, reads DARVTQTPRHKVTEMGQEVTMRCQPILGHNTVFWYRQTMMQGLELLAYFRNRAPLDDSGMPKDRFSAEMPDATLATLKIQPSEPRDSAVYFCASGPAGYNNEQFFGPGTRLTVL.

The chain has TRBV4-3 and TRBJ1-2; D perhaps matches TRBD1 (5 bases). The V end lost 3 bases, the J end lost 4 bases, and 12 bases lay between the germline ends. This CDR3 has 14 amino acids. Germline V gene lookup returns CDR1 LGHNA and CDR2 YSLEER. CDR3 region: CASSQDDSTYGYTF. The DNA for the CDR3 is TGCGCCAGCAGCCAGGACGACAGCACCTATGGCTACACCTTC.

V gene TRBV11-2 combines with J gene TRBJ2-7, with 9 bases identical to TRBD1. This CDR3 region has 15 residues. In germline, CDR1 is SGHAT, CDR2 FQNNGV. V lost 4 bases to trimming and J lost 0 bases; unmatched junction nucleotides: 4. CDR3 in amino acids: CASSSPGQGSYEQYF. DNA of the CDR3: TGTGCCAGCAGCTCGCCGGGACAGGGCTCCTACGAGCAGTACTTC. Based on the CDR3 plus reference TRBV11-2 and TRBJ2-7, the full variable domain is EAGVAQSPRYKIIEKRQSVAFWCNPISGHATLYWYQQILGQGPKLLIQFQNNGVVDDSQLPKDRFSAERLKGVDSTLKIQPAKLEDSAVYLCASSSPGQGSYEQYFGPGTRLTVT.

This clonotype was detected only a few times. This rearrangement joins TRBV7-3 to TRBJ2-6; D remains unclear. The CDR3 spans 17 residues. From germline, CDR1 is SGHTA and CDR2 FQGTGA. V lost 4 bases and J 0 bases, leaving 13 bases between the germline ends. CDR3 bases: TGTGCCAGCAGCTCCCCTGGGGTCTACTCTGGGGCCAACGTCCTGACTTTC. Translation: CASSSPGVYSGANVLTF.

This clonotype was seen a handful of times. The chain recombines TRBV7-6 with TRBJ2-3; 7 bases agree with TRBD2. Per the germline V gene, CDR1 is SGHVS and CDR2 is FNYEAQ. The CDR3 runs to 15 residues. After removal of 4 bases from V and 3 bases from J, the junction contained 7 bases not matched to a gene. The DNA for the CDR3 is TGTGCCAGCAGCTCGTATAGCGGGCCAACAGATACGCAGTATTTT. Translation gives CASSSYSGPTDTQYF.

V is TRBV12-3 or TRBV12-4 and J is TRBJ1-3; D may be TRBD1 (6 bases). V was cut by 4 bases and J by 4 bases, with 14 bases left in between. The CDR3 has 15 residues. CDR3 protein: CASSSSGARGNTIYF. CDR3 coding DNA: TGTGCCAGCAGTTCATCGGGGGCAAGGGGAAACACCATATATTTT.

This rearrangement joins TRBV7-2 to TRBJ2-7; D uncertain. Germline assignment: CDR1 SGHTA and CDR2 FQGNSA. V gave up 2 bases and J gave up 3 bases, with 8 bases separating them. The CDR3 has 13 amino acids. DNA of the CDR3: TGTGCCAGCAGCTTATTTGTAGGCTACGAGCAGTACTTC. This gives the protein CASSLFVGYEQYF. The entire variable domain, with the rest obtained from reference TRBV7-2 and TRBJ2-7, is as follows: GAGVSQSPSNKVTEKGKDVELRCDPISGHTALYWYRQSLGQGLEFLIYFQGNSAPDKSGLPSDRFSAERTGGSVSTLTIQRTQQEDSAVYLCASSLFVGYEQYFGPGTRLTVT.

This clonotype was observed a single time. The V and J genes are TRBV5-1 and TRBJ1-1; D might be TRBD1 (5 bases). The V gene's germline CDR1 is SGHRS and CDR2 YFSETQ. The CDR3 is made up of 13 amino acids. Trimming took 6 bases from V and 6 from J, leaving 15 bases between them. CDR3 sequence (DNA): TGCGCCAGCACCCTCGGCGGGGGTTCTGAAGCTTTCTTT. Translated, it gives CASTLGGGSEAFF.

A few counts support this clonotype. This sequence joins TRBV20-1 and TRBJ2-7; 11 positions agree with TRBD2. From germline, CDR1 is DFQATT and CDR2 SNEGSKA (reference sequence). The length of the CDR3 is 14 residues. Unmatched junction bases numbered 5, after V lost 5 bases and J lost 2 bases. This CDR3 reads CSAAGTSGTYEQYF. CDR3 nucleotides: TGCAGTGCTGCCGGGACTAGCGGTACCTACGAGCAGTACTTC.